This T cell receptor beta chain was obtained from a study of blood T cells in healthy people across ages. The study's findings and limits: Roughly linearly, TCR beta diversity per million T cells fell as age increased.

With 4 bases clipped from V and 4 bases from J, the junction kept 7 bases outside the gene matches. The CDR3 covers 16 residues. CDR1 is SGHRS, CDR2 YFSETQ, per germline. Each sample yielded at least 5 micrograms of PBMC total RNA. A word on this clonotype: No antigen is known for it.

The use of a sample-barcoded 5' primer and a J-beta primer mix characterized a second PCR of roughly 7 to 11 cycles. Every cDNA molecule carried a tag from a template-switch adaptor bearing 12 random nucleotides. Via MiXCR, TCRdb re-called the 5' RACE reads, giving one row per CDR3 protein. The sample has more than 1,400,000 distinct CDR3 sequences, roughly 40% seen once; the top ten hold around 8%. The rearrangement links TRBV5-1 to TRBJ2-2; 10 nucleotides match TRBD1. This TCR came from a woman younger than 30 in good health. What was sequenced was blood. CDR3 in amino acids: CASSREDRGGTGELFF. CDR3 sequence (DNA): TGCGCCAGCAGCCGAGAGGACAGGGGGGGCACCGGGGAGCTGTTTTTT.